This T cell receptor (beta chain) appears in the sequencing data of a study of blood T cells in healthy people across ages. Study-level points and caveats: Shifts in expanded clonotypes may have been confounded by donor CMV status, which was unknown. Versus aged donors, long-lived donors had higher diversity and more naive CD4+ cells.

The germline gives CDR1 SNHLY, CDR2 FYNNEI. CDR3 length: 14 residues. Details on this clonotype: What it binds is unknown.

With a J-beta primer mix and a sample-barcoded 5' primer, a second PCR ran 7 to 11 cycles. Carrying 12 random nucleotides, a template-switch adaptor labeled each individual cDNA molecule. TCRdb re-derived calls from the 5' RACE reads in MiXCR, one entry per CDR3 protein. The table includes hundreds of thousands of distinct CDR3 sequences, around 36% detected once. Material: blood. The sequence was obtained from a man aged 18 to 30 in good health. The V and J genes are TRBV2 and TRBJ2-4; D unclear. The better agreement between TRBJ2-5 and the DNA end casts doubt on the J call. The chain's CDR3 is CASSDSSERETQYF. DNA of the CDR3: TGTGCCAGCAGTGATTCGAGTGAAAGGGAGACCCAGTACTTC.